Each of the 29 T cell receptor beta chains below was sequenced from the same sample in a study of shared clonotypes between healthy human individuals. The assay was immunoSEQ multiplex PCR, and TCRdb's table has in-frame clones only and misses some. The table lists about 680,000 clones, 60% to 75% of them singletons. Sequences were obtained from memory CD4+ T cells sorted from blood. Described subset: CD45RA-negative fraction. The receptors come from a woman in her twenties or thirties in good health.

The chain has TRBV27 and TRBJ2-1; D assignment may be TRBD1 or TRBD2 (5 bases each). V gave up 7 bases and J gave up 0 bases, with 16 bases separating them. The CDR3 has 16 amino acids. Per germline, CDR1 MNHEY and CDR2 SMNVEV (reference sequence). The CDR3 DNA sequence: TGTGCCAGCAACGTCCGGGGCTTGAGCTCCTACAATGAGCAGTTCTTC. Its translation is CASNVRGLSSYNEQFF.

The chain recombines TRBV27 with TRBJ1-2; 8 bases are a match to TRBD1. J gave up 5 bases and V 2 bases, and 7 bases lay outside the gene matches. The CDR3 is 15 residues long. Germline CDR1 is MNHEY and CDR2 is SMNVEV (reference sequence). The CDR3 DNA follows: TGTGCCAGCAGTTTACAGGGGGCGCAAGGGTATGGCTACACCTTC. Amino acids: CASSLQGAQGYGYTF.

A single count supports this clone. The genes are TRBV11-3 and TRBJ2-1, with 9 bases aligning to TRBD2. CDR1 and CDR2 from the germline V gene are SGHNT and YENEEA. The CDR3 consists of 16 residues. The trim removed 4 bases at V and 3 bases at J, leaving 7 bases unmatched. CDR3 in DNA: TGTGCCAGCAGCTCAGAAACTAGCGGGTACTACAATGAGCAGTTCTTC. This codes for CASSSETSGYYNEQFF.

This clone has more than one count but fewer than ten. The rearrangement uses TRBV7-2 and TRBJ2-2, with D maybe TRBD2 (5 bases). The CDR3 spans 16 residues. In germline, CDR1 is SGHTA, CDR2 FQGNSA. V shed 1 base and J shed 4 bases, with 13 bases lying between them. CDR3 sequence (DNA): TGTGCCAGCAGCTTAGGTGGTAGAGGGATCACCGGGGAGCTGTTTTTT. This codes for CASSLGGRGITGELFF.

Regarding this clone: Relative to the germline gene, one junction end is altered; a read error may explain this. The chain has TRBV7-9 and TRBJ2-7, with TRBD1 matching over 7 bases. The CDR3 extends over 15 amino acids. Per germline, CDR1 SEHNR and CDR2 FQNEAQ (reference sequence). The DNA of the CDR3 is TGTGCCAGCAGTTTAGGGACAGACCTGTCCTACGAGCAGTACTTC. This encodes CASSLGTDLSYEQYF.

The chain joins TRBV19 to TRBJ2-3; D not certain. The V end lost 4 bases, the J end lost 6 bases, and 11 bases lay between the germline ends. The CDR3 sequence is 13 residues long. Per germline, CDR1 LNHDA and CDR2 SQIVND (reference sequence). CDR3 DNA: TGTGCCAGTAGTACAGTTTCTCGGGATACGCAGTATTTT. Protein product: CASSTVSRDTQYF.

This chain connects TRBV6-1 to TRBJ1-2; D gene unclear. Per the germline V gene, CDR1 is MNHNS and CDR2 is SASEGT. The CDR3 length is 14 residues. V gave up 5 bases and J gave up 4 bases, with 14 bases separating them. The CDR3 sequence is CASSNPGTGYGYTF. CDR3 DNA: TGTGCCAGCAGTAACCCGGGAACGGGCTATGGCTACACCTTC.

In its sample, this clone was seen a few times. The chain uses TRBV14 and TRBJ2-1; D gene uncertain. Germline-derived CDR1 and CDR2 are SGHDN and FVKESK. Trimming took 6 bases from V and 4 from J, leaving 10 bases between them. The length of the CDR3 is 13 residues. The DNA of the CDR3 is TGTGCCAGCAGTGTGTATGGGTACAATGAGCAGTTCTTC. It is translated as CASSVYGYNEQFF.

This CDR3 is CASRVPGPGGGYTF. The CDR3 region has the DNA TGTGCCAGCAGAGTACCGGGCCCTGGGGGTGGCTACACCTTC. V usage is TRBV28 and J usage is TRBJ1-2, with D possibly TRBD1 on 5 matching bases. The V end was cut by 6 bases, the J end by 7 bases, with 18 bases between. The CDR3 is 14 residues long. Germline CDR1 reads MDHEN; CDR2 reads SYDVKM.

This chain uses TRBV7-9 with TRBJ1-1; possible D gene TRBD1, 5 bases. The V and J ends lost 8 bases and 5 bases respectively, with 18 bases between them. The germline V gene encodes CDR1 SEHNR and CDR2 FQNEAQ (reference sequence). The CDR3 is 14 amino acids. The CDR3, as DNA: TGTGCCAGCGGGCGTGGAGTGGGGGAAACTGAAGCTTTCTTT. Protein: CASGRGVGETEAFF.

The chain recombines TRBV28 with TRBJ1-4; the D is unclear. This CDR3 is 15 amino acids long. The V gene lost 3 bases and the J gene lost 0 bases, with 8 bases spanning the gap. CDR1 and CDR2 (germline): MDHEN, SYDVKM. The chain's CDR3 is CASSFPKATNEKLFF. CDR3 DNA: TGTGCCAGCAGTTTTCCCAAGGCAACTAATGAAAAACTGTTTTTT.

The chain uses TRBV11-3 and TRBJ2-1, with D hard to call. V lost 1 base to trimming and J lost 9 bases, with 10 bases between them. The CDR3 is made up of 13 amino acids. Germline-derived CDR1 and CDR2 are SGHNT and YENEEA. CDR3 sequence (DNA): TGTGCCAGCAGCTTAGTCGAGAACGGTGAGCAGTTCTTC. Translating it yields CASSLVENGEQFF.

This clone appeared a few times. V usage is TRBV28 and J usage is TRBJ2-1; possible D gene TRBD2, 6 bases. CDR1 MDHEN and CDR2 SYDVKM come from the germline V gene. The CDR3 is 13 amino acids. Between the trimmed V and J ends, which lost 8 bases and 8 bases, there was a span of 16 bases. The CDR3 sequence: CASGDSYRDEQFF. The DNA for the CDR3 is TGTGCCAGCGGGGACTCTTACCGGGATGAGCAGTTCTTC. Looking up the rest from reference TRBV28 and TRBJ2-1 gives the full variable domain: DVKVTQSSRYLVKRTGEKVFLECVQDMDHENMFWYRQDPGLGLRLIYFSYDVKMKEKGDIPEGYSVSREKKERFSLILESASTNQTSMYLCASGDSYRDEQFFGPGTRLTVL.

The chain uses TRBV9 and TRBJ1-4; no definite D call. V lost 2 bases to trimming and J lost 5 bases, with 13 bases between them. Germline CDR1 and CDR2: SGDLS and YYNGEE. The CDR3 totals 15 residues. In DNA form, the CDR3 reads TGTGCCAGCAGCGTTTCGCCCCTTCCGAATGAAAAACTGTTTTTT. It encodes CASSVSPLPNEKLFF.

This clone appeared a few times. CDR3 region: CASSSAGTSLTGELFF. The CDR3, as DNA: TGTGCCAGCAGTTCCGCCGGGACTAGTCTCACCGGGGAGCTGTTTTTT. The chain combines TRBV2 with TRBJ2-2, with TRBD2 identical over 8 bases. The germline gives CDR1 SNHLY, CDR2 FYNNEI. V dropped 5 bases and J dropped 4; count of bases not matched to a gene: 9. This CDR3 has 16 amino acids.

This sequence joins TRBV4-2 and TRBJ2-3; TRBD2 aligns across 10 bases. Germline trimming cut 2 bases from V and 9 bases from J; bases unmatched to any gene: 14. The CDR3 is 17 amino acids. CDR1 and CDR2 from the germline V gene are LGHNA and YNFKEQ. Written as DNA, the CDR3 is TGTGCCAGCAGCCAAATTTTAGCGGGAGGCCGTGAAGACACGCAGTATTTT. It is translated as CASSQILAGGREDTQYF.

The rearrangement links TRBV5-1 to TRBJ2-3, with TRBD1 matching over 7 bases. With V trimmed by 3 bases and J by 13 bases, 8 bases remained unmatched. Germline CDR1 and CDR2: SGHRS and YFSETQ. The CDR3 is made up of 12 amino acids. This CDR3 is CASSSGQSSEYF. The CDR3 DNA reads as TGCGCCAGCAGCTCGGGACAGTCCTCGGAGTATTTT.

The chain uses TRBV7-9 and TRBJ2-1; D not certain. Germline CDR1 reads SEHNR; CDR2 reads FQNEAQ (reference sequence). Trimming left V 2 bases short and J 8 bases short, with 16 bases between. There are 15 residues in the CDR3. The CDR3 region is CASSLNLDVSDEQFF. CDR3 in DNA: TGTGCCAGCAGCTTAAATCTGGACGTATCCGATGAGCAGTTCTTC. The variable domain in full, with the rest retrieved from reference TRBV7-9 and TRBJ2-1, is DTGVSQNPRHKITKRGQNVTFRCDPISEHNRLYWYRQTLGQGPEFLTYFQNEAQLEKSRLLSDRFSAERPKGSFSTLEIQRTEQGDSAMYLCASSLNLDVSDEQFFGPGTRLTVL.

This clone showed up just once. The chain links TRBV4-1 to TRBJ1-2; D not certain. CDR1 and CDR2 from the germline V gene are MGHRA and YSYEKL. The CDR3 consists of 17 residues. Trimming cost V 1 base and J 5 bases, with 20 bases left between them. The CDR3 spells CASSQVHGEPFSYGYTF. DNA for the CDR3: TGCGCCAGCAGCCAAGTGCACGGTGAACCTTTTAGTTATGGCTACACCTTC.

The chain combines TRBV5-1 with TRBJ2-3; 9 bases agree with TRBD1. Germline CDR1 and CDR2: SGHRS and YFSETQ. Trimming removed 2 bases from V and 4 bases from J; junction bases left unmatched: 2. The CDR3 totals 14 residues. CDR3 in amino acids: CASSFTGGADTQYF. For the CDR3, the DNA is TGCGCCAGCAGCTTTACAGGGGGCGCAGATACGCAGTATTTT.

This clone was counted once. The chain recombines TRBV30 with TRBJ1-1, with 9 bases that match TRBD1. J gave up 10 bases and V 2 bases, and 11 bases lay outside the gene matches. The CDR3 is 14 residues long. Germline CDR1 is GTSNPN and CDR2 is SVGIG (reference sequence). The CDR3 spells CAWSPQGALVGAFF. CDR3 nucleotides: TGTGCCTGGAGTCCACAGGGGGCCCTAGTTGGAGCTTTCTTT.

The CDR3 sequence: CAISGQHTDTQYF. CDR3 bases: TGTGCCATCAGTGGGCAACACACAGATACGCAGTATTTT. V and J are TRBV10-3 and TRBJ2-3; D is unclear. This CDR3 has 13 residues. The V end was cut by 4 bases, the J end by 2 bases, with 7 bases between. The V gene's germline CDR1 is ENHRY and CDR2 SYGVKD.

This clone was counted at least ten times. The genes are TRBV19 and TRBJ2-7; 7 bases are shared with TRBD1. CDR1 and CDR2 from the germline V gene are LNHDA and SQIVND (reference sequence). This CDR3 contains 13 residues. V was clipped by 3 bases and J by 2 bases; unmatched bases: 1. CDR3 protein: CASSIDRAYEQYF. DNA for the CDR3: TGTGCCAGTAGTATTGACAGGGCCTACGAGCAGTACTTC. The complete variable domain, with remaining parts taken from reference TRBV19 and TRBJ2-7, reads DGGITQSPKYLFRKEGQNVTLSCEQNLNHDAMYWYRQDPGQGLRLIYYSQIVNDFQKGDIAEGYSVSREKKESFPLTVTSAQKNPTAFYLCASSIDRAYEQYFGPGTRLTVT.

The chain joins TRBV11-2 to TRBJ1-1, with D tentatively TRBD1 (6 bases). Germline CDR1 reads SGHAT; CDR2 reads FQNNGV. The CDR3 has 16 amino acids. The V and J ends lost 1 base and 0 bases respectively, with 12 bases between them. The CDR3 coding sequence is TGTGCCAGCAGCTTAGCCAGGGGATCCATGAACACTGAAGCTTTCTTT. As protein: CASSLARGSMNTEAFF.

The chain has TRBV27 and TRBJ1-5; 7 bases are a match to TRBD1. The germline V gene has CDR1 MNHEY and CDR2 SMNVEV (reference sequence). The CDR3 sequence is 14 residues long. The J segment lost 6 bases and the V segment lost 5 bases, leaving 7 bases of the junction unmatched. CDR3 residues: CASSDRADIQPQHF. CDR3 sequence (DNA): TGTGCCAGCAGTGACAGGGCGGATATTCAGCCCCAGCATTTT.

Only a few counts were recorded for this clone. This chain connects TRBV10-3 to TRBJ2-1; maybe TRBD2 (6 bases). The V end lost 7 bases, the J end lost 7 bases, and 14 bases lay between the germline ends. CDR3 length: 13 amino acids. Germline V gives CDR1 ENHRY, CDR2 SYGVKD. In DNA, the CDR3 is TGTGCCATCACCGCGGGACCTGAGAATGAGCAGTTCTTC. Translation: CAITAGPENEQFF.

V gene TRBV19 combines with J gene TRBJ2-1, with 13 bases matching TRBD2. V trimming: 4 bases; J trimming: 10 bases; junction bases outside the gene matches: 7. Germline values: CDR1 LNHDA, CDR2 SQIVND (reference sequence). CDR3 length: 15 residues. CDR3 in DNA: TGTGCCAGTAGTACGTGGACTAGCGGGAGTGGGGAGCAGTTCTTC. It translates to CASSTWTSGSGEQFF.

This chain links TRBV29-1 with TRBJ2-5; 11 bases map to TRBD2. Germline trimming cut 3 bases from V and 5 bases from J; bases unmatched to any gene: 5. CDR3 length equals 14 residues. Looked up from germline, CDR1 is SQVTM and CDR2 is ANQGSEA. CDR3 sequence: CSVDRLAGRETQYF. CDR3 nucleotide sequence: TGCAGCGTTGACCGACTAGCGGGAAGGGAGACCCAGTACTTC.

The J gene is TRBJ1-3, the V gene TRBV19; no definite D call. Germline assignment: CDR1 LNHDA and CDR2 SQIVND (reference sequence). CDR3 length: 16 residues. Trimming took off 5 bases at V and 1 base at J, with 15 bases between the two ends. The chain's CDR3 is CASSPDLVGSGNTIYF. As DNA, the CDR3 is TGTGCCAGTAGTCCCGACCTCGTCGGGTCTGGAAACACCATATATTTT.